This entry is about one TCR beta chain. Its target is not known. This sample is drawn from a study of T cell responses to AZD1222 COVID-19 vaccine. Regarding the study as a whole: Females outnumbered males among donors, who were mostly white British; clonal diversity was possibly underestimated. Reportedly, nearly half of unique spike TCRs recognized epitopes outside B.1.351/B.1.1.7 mutations.

The V segment lost 6 bases and the J segment 1 base; nucleotides outside the gene matches: 8. The CDR3 has 15 amino acids. CDR1 and CDR2 from the germline V gene are MDHEN and SYDVKM. Sequenced by immunoSEQ multiplex PCR; TCRdb stores in-frame clones only, minus some. Of tens of thousands of clones in the sample, 85% to 90% were seen once. V usage is TRBV28 and J usage is TRBJ1-1; TRBD1 agrees at 7 bases. The TCR comes from an adult who received the AZD1222 COVID-19 vaccine. Here the sequenced sample was peripheral blood, taken 28 days after the second AZD1222 dose. The CDR3 DNA reads TGTGCCAGCAGCCTGCTGGGGACAGCGAACACTGAAGCTTTCTTT. Translated, it gives CASSLLGTANTEAFF.